This T cell receptor (beta chain) was recovered during a study of identical twins. The CDR3 runs 15 residues. The germline gives CDR1 SGHTA, CDR2 FQGNSA. V was clipped by 3 bases and J by 5 bases; unmatched bases: 8. TCRdb analysed the 5' RACE reads with MiXCR anew, one entry per CDR3 protein. The sample has about 520,000 distinct CDR3 sequences; around 20% are singletons. Separately, the same data were catalogued under a study of T cells expressing NK-cell markers.

The chain employs TRBV7-2 and TRBJ2-5; TRBD2 matches 8 bases. The sample was CD4+ T cells sorted from blood. This TCR was sampled from a young woman in good health. CDR3 sequence reads: CASSFRSGRWETQYF. As DNA, the CDR3 is TGTGCCAGCAGCTTCCGGAGCGGGAGATGGGAGACCCAGTACTTC.